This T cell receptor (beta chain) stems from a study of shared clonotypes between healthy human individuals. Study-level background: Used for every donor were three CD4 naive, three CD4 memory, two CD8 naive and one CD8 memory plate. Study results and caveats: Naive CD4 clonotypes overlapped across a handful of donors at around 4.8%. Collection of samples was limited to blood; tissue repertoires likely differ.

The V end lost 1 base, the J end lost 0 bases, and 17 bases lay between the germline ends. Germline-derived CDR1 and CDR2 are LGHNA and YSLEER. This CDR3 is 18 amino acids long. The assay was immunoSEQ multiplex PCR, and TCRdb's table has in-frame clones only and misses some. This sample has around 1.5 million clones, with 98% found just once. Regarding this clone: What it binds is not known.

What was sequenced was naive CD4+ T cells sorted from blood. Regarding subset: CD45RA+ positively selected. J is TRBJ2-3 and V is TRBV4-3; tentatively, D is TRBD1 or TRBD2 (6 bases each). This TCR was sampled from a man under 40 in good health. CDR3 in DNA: TGCGCCAGCAGCCAAGGGCTCGTGGGCGGGACAAGCACAGATACGCAGTATTTT. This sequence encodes CASSQGLVGGTSTDTQYF.